These T cell receptor beta chains were read from a single sample in a study of blood T cell repertoires in COVID-19. The assay was immunoSEQ multiplex PCR, and TCRdb's table has in-frame clones only and misses some. The sample records some 290,000 clones, roughly nine tenths being singletons. The specimen was peripheral blood. Source of these receptors: a woman in her twenties or thirties with COVID-19, enrolled during active disease. Both conserved end residues are part of each CDR3. A D gene is named only where the DNA matches it firmly. Size is stated for part of the rows, as once, few or many counts, or as a class when the clone is expanded.

size,D,J,V,CDR3,DNA
NA,TRBD1,TRBJ1-2,TRBV5-4,CASSRTGDNYGYTF,TGTGCCAGCAGCCGAACAGGGGATAACTATGGCTACACCTTC
NA,NA,TRBJ2-3,TRBV14,CASSRVRGGNTDTQYF,TGTGCCAGCAGCCGCGTTAGGGGGGGAAACACAGATACGCAGTATTTT
NA,TRBD2,TRBJ2-1,TRBV29-1,CSVEGGGAYNEQFF,TGCAGCGTTGAGGGCGGGGGGGCCTACAATGAGCAGTTCTTC
NA,NA,TRBJ2-7,TRBV13,CASSLRGLSYEQYF,TGTGCCAGCAGCCTGAGAGGGCTTAGTTACGAGCAGTACTTC
NA,NA,TRBJ2-2,TRBV30,CAWRQLPGIRSAGELFF,TGTGCCTGGAGACAGCTCCCCGGGATCAGGTCGGCCGGGGAGCTGTTTTTT
NA,TRBD1,TRBJ1-2,TRBV5-4,CASSTGQGNYGYTF,TGTGCCAGCAGCACCGGACAGGGGAACTATGGCTACACCTTC
NA,NA,TRBJ2-3,TRBV19,CASSHRPTKPGTQYF,TGTGCCAGTAGTCACCGGCCTACCAAACCAGGGACGCAGTATTTT
few,NA,TRBJ2-2,TRBV6-4,CASSLGSSNTGELFF,TGTGCCAGCAGCCTAGGTAGCTCGAACACCGGGGAGCTGTTTTTT
NA,TRBD2,TRBJ2-3,TRBV7-9,CASSWSGGARDTQYF,TGTGCCAGCAGTTGGAGCGGGGGGGCCAGAGATACGCAGTATTTT
NA,NA,TRBJ1-1,TRBV4-1,CASSQASGAEAFF,TGCGCCAGCAGCCAAGCTTCGGGGGCTGAAGCTTTCTTT
NA,TRBD1,TRBJ2-7,TRBV4-1,CASSQDLGQGREQYF,TGCGCCAGCAGCCAAGATCTAGGACAGGGTAGGGAGCAGTACTTC
few,TRBD1,TRBJ1-3,TRBV24-1,CATSDRQGLSGNTIYF,TGTGCCACCAGTGATCGACAGGGGCTTTCTGGAAACACCATATATTTT
NA,NA,TRBJ2-7,TRBV9,CASSVTGAYEQYF,TGTGCCAGCAGCGTCACCGGGGCCTACGAGCAGTACTTC
NA,NA,TRBJ1-6,TRBV2,CASVGVRGSSPLHF,TGTGCCAGCGTAGGAGTCAGAGGGTCTTCACCCCTCCACTTT
NA,NA,TRBJ1-1,TRBV4-1,CASSQAGQILNTEAFF,TGCGCCAGCAGCCAGGCAGGACAGATTTTGAACACTGAAGCTTTCTTT
NA,NA,TRBJ2-1,TRBV5-1,CASSAESYNEQFF,TGCGCCAGCAGTGCGGAATCCTACAATGAGCAGTTCTTC
NA,NA,TRBJ1-1,TRBV27,CASSLDQGWTEAFF,TGTGCCAGCAGTCTCGACCAGGGGTGGACTGAAGCTTTCTTT
NA,TRBD2,TRBJ2-1,TRBV9,CASSVLLTSLGDEQFF,TGTGCCAGCAGCGTCCTATTGACTAGCTTAGGGGATGAGCAGTTCTTC
NA,TRBD1,TRBJ1-3,TRBV2,CAKIGTGAYYSGNTIYF,TGTGCCAAAATTGGGACAGGGGCTTATTATTCTGGAAACACCATATATTTT
NA,TRBD1,TRBJ1-2,TRBV19,CASSPYRTGTTQANYGYTF,TGTGCCAGTAGTCCTTACCGGACAGGGACCACACAAGCTAACTATGGCTACACCTTC
NA,TRBD1,TRBJ2-3,TRBV7-6,CASSLALEGQGYTDTQYF,TGTGCCAGCAGCTTAGCGCTAGAGGGACAGGGCTACACAGATACGCAGTATTTT
NA,TRBD1,TRBJ2-7,TRBV5-1,CASSRGAGTASYEQYF,TGCGCCAGCAGCCGGGGAGCCGGGACAGCCTCCTACGAGCAGTACTTC
NA,TRBD2,TRBJ2-7,TRBV10-3,CAIKEGLAIYEQYF,TGTGCCATCAAGGAAGGACTAGCCATCTACGAGCAGTACTTC